Below are 13 T cell receptor beta chains sequenced from a single sample in a study of Tregs in tolerant kidney transplant recipients. Repertoires were generated with immunoSEQ multiplex PCR, while TCRdb's copy carries only in-frame clones and drops some. Its listing shows 11,000 to 15,000 clones. Recipients received nonmyeloablative bone marrow transplants from related graft donors, with transient mixed chimerism. Sequences were derived from CD8+ T cells from blood (PBMCs), sampled 6 months after the transplant. The receptors here all came from a human patient who received a combined kidney and bone marrow transplant. Some T cells may trace back to the graft donor.

To note about this clone: The read is 3 residues too short to cover the CDR3 end, so that end is filled in from the germline J gene. This chain links TRBV6-1 with TRBJ2-5, with D perhaps TRBD1 (6 bases). This CDR3 contains 15 residues. Looked up from germline, CDR1 is MNHNS and CDR2 is SASEGT. Trimming took off 2 bases at V and 1 base at J, with 11 bases between the two ends. CDR3 DNA (partial): TGTGCCAGCAGTGAATTACAGGGCCTCCAAGAGACC. It encodes CASSELQGLQET. The full-length CDR3 reads as CASSELQGLQETQYF.

Notes on this clone: The observed sequence ends 3 residues before the CDR3 terminus, with the missing tail filled in from the germline J gene. The rearrangement links TRBV7-8 to TRBJ2-7; D is uncertain. Trimming removed 5 bases at V and 2 bases at J, with 4 bases between. The germline V gene has CDR1 SGHVS and CDR2 FQNEAQ. CDR3 length: 11 residues. The CDR3 spells CASSPAYEQYF. The sequenced CDR3 bases are TGTGCCAGCAGCCCGGCCTACGAG. Full variable domain (remainder filled in from reference TRBV7-8 and TRBJ2-7): GAGVSQSPRYKVAKRGQDVALRCDPISGHVSLFWYQQALGQGPEFLTYFQNEAQLDKSGLPSDRFFAERPEGSVSTLKIQRTQQEDSAVYLCASSPAYEQYFGPGTRLTVT.

Details on this clone: The read ends 3 residues shy of where the CDR3 ends; the end is completed using the germline J gene. The chain is built from TRBV18 and TRBJ1-1, with D possibly matching TRBD1 (5 bases). The CDR3 is 16 residues long. Trimming removed 2 bases from V and 0 bases from J, with 13 bases in between. Germline CDR1 and CDR2: KGHSH and LQKENI. The sequenced part of the CDR3 DNA is TGTGCCAGCTCACCAGGTGCAACGGGGGTGAACACTGAA. This sequence encodes CASSPGATGVNTE. The entire CDR3 is CASSPGATGVNTEAFF.

Worth noting for this clone: The CDR3 end falls 3 residues outside the read, so it is completed with the germline J gene. The V and J genes are TRBV19 and TRBJ2-7, with 11 bases aligning to TRBD1. CDR1 is LNHDA and CDR2 is SQIVND in the germline V gene (reference sequence). This CDR3 has 13 residues. With 8 bases clipped from V and 3 bases from J, the junction kept 3 bases outside the gene matches. This CDR3 is CASSGTGGYEQYF. Incomplete CDR3 DNA: TGTGCCAGTTCCGGGACAGGGGGCTACGAG.

A remark on this clone: Read coverage stops 3 residues before the CDR3 terminus; the germline J gene supplies the remainder. The chain is built from TRBV2 and TRBJ1-4, with D perhaps matching TRBD1 (6 bases). CDR3 length: 14 residues. Germline CDR1 SNHLY, CDR2 FYNNEI. Trimming left V 8 bases short and J 5 bases short, with 15 bases between. The part of the CDR3 DNA that was read is TGTGCCAGCCGGGGACAAGTAGAAAATGAAAAA. Translation: CASRGQVENEK. The CDR3, in full, reads CASRGQVENEKLFF.

As to this clone: The missing CDR3 end, 3 residues past where the read stops, is filled in from the germline J gene. V is TRBV5-6 and J is TRBJ1-4; perhaps TRBD1 as D (5 bases). The length of the CDR3 is 14 residues. Germline lookup yields CDR1 SGHDT and CDR2 YYEEEE. V shed 2 bases and J shed 7 bases, with 12 bases lying between them. The CDR3: CASSLGALGEKLFF. Incomplete CDR3 DNA: TGTGCCAGCAGCTTAGGGGCCCTGGGTGAAAAA.

As to this clone: The CDR3 end lies 3 residues beyond the end of the read and is filled in from the germline J gene. This chain uses TRBV4-1 with TRBJ2-3, with D unclear. Germline-derived CDR1 and CDR2 are MGHRA and YSYEKL. The CDR3 has 12 residues. The V and J ends lost 0 bases and 5 bases respectively, with 3 bases between them. The sequenced CDR3 bases are TGCGCCAGCAGCCAAGAAGGAGATACG. It yields the protein CASSQEGDT. The whole CDR3 is CASSQEGDTQYF.

On this clone itself: The read falls 3 residues short of the CDR3 end, and the missing part is taken from the germline J gene. The genes are TRBV20-1 and TRBJ2-1; 10 bases match TRBD1. The CDR3 length is 14 residues. The V gene end was trimmed by 6 bases and the J gene end by 3 bases; junction bases not matched to a gene: 5. Germline V CDR1 and CDR2: DFQATT, SNEGSKA (reference sequence). The sequenced part of the CDR3 DNA is TGCAGTGCCACGACAGGGGGCAACTACAATGAG. This translates into CSATTGGNYNE. The CDR3 in its entirety is CSATTGGNYNEQFF.

Turning to this clone: The read halts 3 residues ahead of the CDR3 end, with the missing end drawn from the germline J gene. The chain has TRBV7-2 and TRBJ2-7, with 7 bases lining up with TRBD1. V dropped 5 bases and J dropped 5; count of bases not matched to a gene: 9. In germline, CDR1 is SGHTA, CDR2 FQGNSA. The length of the CDR3 is 14 residues. The covered CDR3 bases are TGTGCCAGCAGCCGGGGTAGGGGGCTGGACGAG. This codes for CASSRGRGLDE. The full CDR3 is CASSRGRGLDEQYF. The full variable domain, its missing parts supplied by reference TRBV7-2 and TRBJ2-7, is GAGVSQSPSNKVTEKGKDVELRCDPISGHTALYWYRQSLGQGLEFLIYFQGNSAPDKSGLPSDRFSAERTGGSVSTLTIQRTQQEDSAVYLCASSRGRGLDEQYFGPGTRLTVT.

Comment on this clone: The read ends 3 residues shy of where the CDR3 ends; the end is completed using the germline J gene. The chain joins TRBV29-1 to TRBJ1-2; D is perhaps TRBD1 (6 bases). The CDR3 is 12 residues long. Trimming shortened V by 3 bases and J by 3 bases, and 8 bases separated the two germline ends. Germline values: CDR1 SQVTM, CDR2 ANQGSEA. The DNA read from the CDR3 is TGCAGCGTTGACGCAGGGGACTATGGC. It is translated as CSVDAGDYG. The CDR3, in full, reads CSVDAGDYGYTF.

As to this clone: Read data end 3 residues before the CDR3 end; the end is taken from the germline J gene. V gene TRBV12-3 or TRBV12-4 combines with J gene TRBJ1-1, with D hard to call. The CDR3 is made up of 15 amino acids. V was clipped by 3 bases and J by 7 bases, with 18 bases between them. The CDR3 bases that were read are TGTGCCAGCAGTTTGATGGAAGGCCGAGACATTGAA. Residues: CASSLMEGRDIE. The whole CDR3 region reads CASSLMEGRDIEAFF.

Regarding this clone: The sequence runs out 3 residues before the end of the CDR3; the remainder is reconstructed from the germline J gene. The rearrangement uses TRBV7-9 and TRBJ2-7; 8 positions match TRBD1. After removal of 4 bases from V and 4 bases from J, the junction contained 9 bases not matched to a gene. The germline gives CDR1 SEHNR, CDR2 FQNEAQ (reference sequence). The CDR3 sequence is 15 residues long. CDR3 region: CASSSSGQGRYEQYF. The sequenced CDR3 bases are TGTGCCAGCAGCTCTTCAGGACAGGGAAGGTACGAG. The entire variable domain, with the rest obtained from reference TRBV7-9 and TRBJ2-7, is as follows: DTGVSQNPRHKITKRGQNVTFRCDPISEHNRLYWYRQTLGQGPEFLTYFQNEAQLEKSRLLSDRFSAERPKGSFSTLEIQRTEQGDSAMYLCASSSSGQGRYEQYFGPGTRLTVT.

Comment on this clone: The observed sequence ends 3 residues before the CDR3 terminus, with the missing tail filled in from the germline J gene. The chain is built from TRBV13 and TRBJ1-4; 8 positions agree with TRBD1. In germline, CDR1 is PRHDT, CDR2 FYEKMQ (reference sequence). The CDR3 length is 19 residues. The CDR3 DNA, read in part, is TGTGCCAGCAGCTTAGGGGAGGGACAGGATCTTCTCCCCAATTCACCA. Translating it yields CASSLGEGQDLLPNSP. The entire CDR3 reads CASSLGEGQDLLPNSPLFF.